Presented here are 16 T cell receptor beta chains from one specimen sequenced in a study of T cell responses to AZD1222 COVID-19 vaccine. Sequencing used immunoSEQ multiplex PCR; TCRdb keeps in-frame clones, though not all of them. In the table there are 200,000 to 250,000 clones, around 94% of which are singletons. The specimen comprised peripheral blood, sampled 28 days after the second dose of the MenACWY control vaccine. Receptors originate from an adult who received the MenACWY meningococcal vaccine as a control.

The rearrangement joins TRBV27 to TRBJ2-7, with a weak D call TRBD1 (6 bases). The V end was cut by 5 bases, the J end by 1 base, with 12 bases between. This CDR3 spans 14 amino acids. Germline CDR1 reads MNHEY; CDR2 reads SMNVEV (reference sequence). For the CDR3, the DNA is TGTGCCAGCAGTGGATACAGGGATTCCTACGAGCAGTACTTC. This sequence encodes CASSGYRDSYEQYF.

The rearrangement joins TRBV18 to TRBJ1-2, with D unclear. The CDR3 extends over 11 amino acids. Between the trimmed V and J ends, which lost 5 bases and 8 bases, there was a span of 9 bases. Germline V CDR1 and CDR2: KGHSH, LQKENI. In DNA, the CDR3 is TGTGCCAGCTCAACCAACGCGGGCTACACCTTC. Translated: CASSTNAGYTF.

This chain links TRBV19 with TRBJ2-2, with D unclear. Germline lookup yields CDR1 LNHDA and CDR2 SQIVND (reference sequence). V lost 1 base, J lost 3 bases, and 15 bases lay in between. The CDR3 consists of 17 residues. CDR3 coding DNA: TGTGCCAGTAGTATAGGTGTCCGAACGTACCACACCGGGGAGCTGTTTTTT. Protein product: CASSIGVRTYHTGELFF. Full variable domain (missing parts from reference TRBV19 and TRBJ2-2): DGGITQSPKYLFRKEGQNVTLSCEQNLNHDAMYWYRQDPGQGLRLIYYSQIVNDFQKGDIAEGYSVSREKKESFPLTVTSAQKNPTAFYLCASSIGVRTYHTGELFFGEGSRLTVL.

V usage is TRBV15 and J usage is TRBJ2-5; D gene unclear. The CDR3 totals 14 residues. Looked up from germline, CDR1 is LNHNV and CDR2 is YYDKDF (reference sequence). The ends were cut back, 0 bases at V and 1 base at J, with 6 bases in the middle. CDR3 sequence reads: CATSRDRSQETQYF. In DNA, the CDR3 is TGTGCCACCAGCAGAGATCGGAGCCAAGAGACCCAGTACTTC. The whole variable domain, filled in from reference TRBV15 and TRBJ2-5, reads DAMVIQNPRYQVTQFGKPVTLSCSQTLNHNVMYWYQQKSSQAPKLLFHYYDKDFNNEADTPDNFQSRRPNTSFCFLDIRSPGLGDTAMYLCATSRDRSQETQYFGPGTRLLVL.

The chain carries TRBV21-1 and TRBJ1-1. TRBV21-1 is given as a pseudogene. The CDR3 totals 14 residues. The CDR3 is CASNRESRNTEAFF. The CDR3 DNA is TGTGCCAGCAACCGGGAATCAAGAAACACTGAAGCTTTCTTT.

The chain has TRBV30 and TRBJ1-1; D not resolved. The germline V and J ends were trimmed by 1 base and 3 bases, with 9 bases remaining between them. From germline, CDR1 is GTSNPN and CDR2 SVGIG (reference sequence). This CDR3 region has 13 residues. The CDR3 is CAWSAMPYTEAFF. CDR3 in DNA: TGTGCCTGGAGTGCCATGCCCTACACTGAAGCTTTCTTT.

The chain combines TRBV29-1 with TRBJ2-7, with TRBD1 identical over 8 bases. Germline-derived CDR1 and CDR2 are SQVTM and ANQGSEA. This CDR3 comprises 12 residues. Unmatched junction bases numbered 6, after V lost 6 bases and J lost 5 bases. The CDR3 reads CSVYGQGDEQYF. The CDR3 nucleotides are TGCAGCGTGTACGGACAGGGTGACGAGCAGTACTTC.

V is TRBV5-6 and J is TRBJ2-2, with 11 bases that match TRBD2. From germline, CDR1 is SGHDT and CDR2 YYEEEE. The CDR3 covers 16 residues. V was pared by 3 bases and J by 4 bases, with 5 bases of the junction left unmatched. CDR3 sequence: CASSSGTSGSTGELFF. CDR3 coding DNA: TGTGCCAGCAGCTCCGGGACTAGCGGATCCACCGGGGAGCTGTTTTTT.

This clone was detected only once. J is TRBJ2-7 and V is TRBV30; no clear D gene. CDR3 length: 12 residues. Deletions cut 2 bases from V and 3 bases from J, with 8 bases between. The V gene's germline CDR1 is GTSNPN and CDR2 SVGIG (reference sequence). CDR3 nucleotides: TGTGCCTGGAGTTCCTCGGGCTACGAGCAGTACTTC. The encoded protein is CAWSSSGYEQYF.

This CDR3 is CASSLWGGTGNTEAFF. The CDR3 nucleotides are TGTGCCAGCAGTTTATGGGGGGGGACAGGGAACACTGAAGCTTTCTTT. V gene TRBV28 combines with J gene TRBJ1-1; TRBD1 aligns across 8 bases. Germline trimming cut 0 bases from V and 1 base from J; bases unmatched to any gene: 4. This CDR3 region has 16 residues. Germline loops: CDR1 MDHEN, CDR2 SYDVKM.

This clone was found once. The chain is built from TRBV27 and TRBJ2-7, with 9 bases that match TRBD2. CDR1 is MNHEY, CDR2 SMNVEV, per germline (reference sequence). The CDR3 has 16 amino acids. Trimming took 3 bases from V and 0 from J; bases not matched to a gene: 6. CDR3 sequence (DNA): TGTGCCAGCAGTTTCCTAGCGGGGACCCGCTCCTACGAGCAGTACTTC. Amino acid sequence: CASSFLAGTRSYEQYF.

The table lists this clone with a count of one. The chain combines TRBV27 with TRBJ2-1; TRBD2 matches at 13 bases. This CDR3 has 21 amino acids. Germline values: CDR1 MNHEY, CDR2 SMNVEV (reference sequence). With V trimmed by 3 bases and J by 0 bases, 14 bases remained unmatched. The CDR3 region is CASSFRTSGGLNSGSYNEQFF. The CDR3 DNA is TGTGCCAGCAGTTTCAGGACTAGCGGGGGCCTTAATTCGGGCTCCTACAATGAGCAGTTCTTC.

This clone occurred once. V and J are TRBV6-2 or TRBV6-3 and TRBJ2-3, with a tentative D call TRBD2 (6 bases). The CDR3 spans 13 residues. The V and J ends lost 5 bases and 14 bases respectively, with 20 bases between them. Per the germline V gene, CDR1 is MNHEY and CDR2 is SVGEGT. This CDR3 is CASSGPTASDSYF. The CDR3 DNA reads TGTGCCAGCAGTGGCCCCACCGCTAGCGATTCGTATTTT.

The chain has TRBV29-1 and TRBJ2-2; weak D call: TRBD1 (5 bases). Looked up from germline, CDR1 is SQVTM and CDR2 is ANQGSEA. This CDR3 is built from 15 residues. Trimming took off 3 bases at V and 2 bases at J, with 13 bases between the two ends. CDR3 amino acids: CSVEVRRVNTGELFF. CDR3 DNA: TGCAGCGTTGAGGTCCGCAGGGTCAACACCGGGGAGCTGTTTTTT.

This clone has only a few counts. The chain couples TRBV18 to TRBJ2-2; TRBD2 is a possible D gene (5 bases). The CDR3 consists of 15 residues. V gave up 2 bases and J gave up 6 bases, with 13 bases separating them. Germline CDR1 reads KGHSH; CDR2 reads LQKENI. CDR3 sequence (DNA): TGTGCCAGCTCACCATCGGGGTCCCTGTCCGGGGAGCTGTTTTTT. As protein: CASSPSGSLSGELFF.

J is TRBJ1-1 and V is TRBV27; D gene unclear. V was clipped by 3 bases and J by 2 bases, with 10 bases between them. Looked up from germline, CDR1 is MNHEY and CDR2 is SMNVEV (reference sequence). The CDR3 totals 14 residues. The CDR3 DNA follows: TGTGCCAGCAGTTTTAACCGGGGTAACACTGAAGCTTTCTTT. Protein product: CASSFNRGNTEAFF.